This T cell receptor (beta chain) was sequenced during a study of graft-versus-host responses after intestinal transplantation. Across the study: Recipients obtained multivisceral, liver-intestinal, or isolated intestinal transplants. Anti-thymocyte globulin induction was given to all recipients, followed by tacrolimus and steroids for two to four years.

Plates contained approximately 200,000 CFSE-labeled responder cells and approximately 200,000 irradiated, violet-dye-labeled stimulator cells. CDR3 length: 12 residues. Trimming removed 3 bases from V and 3 bases from J, with 3 bases in between. CDR1 and CDR2 from the germline V gene are SEHNR and FQNEAQ (reference sequence). Study-wide points: Investigators detected GvH clones in recipient marrow, with some emerging earlier in ileum or blood.

There are a few counts of this clone. Produced via immunoSEQ multiplex PCR; TCRdb's table is partial and in-frame only. The table records about 15,000 clones, about 30% of them present only once. The input for sequencing was alloreactive CD4+ T cells from a mixed lymphocyte reaction culture, taken before intestinal transplant. Subset described: CFSE-low proliferating T cells sorted from roughly six-day pre-transplant mixed lymphocyte reaction (GvH or HvG direction). The TCR originated in a human patient who received an intestinal transplant. The V gene is TRBV7-9, the J gene TRBJ2-1; unclear D gene. The CDR3 DNA reads TGTGCCAGCAGCTTCGGCTACAATGAGCAGTTCTTC. It is translated as CASSFGYNEQFF.